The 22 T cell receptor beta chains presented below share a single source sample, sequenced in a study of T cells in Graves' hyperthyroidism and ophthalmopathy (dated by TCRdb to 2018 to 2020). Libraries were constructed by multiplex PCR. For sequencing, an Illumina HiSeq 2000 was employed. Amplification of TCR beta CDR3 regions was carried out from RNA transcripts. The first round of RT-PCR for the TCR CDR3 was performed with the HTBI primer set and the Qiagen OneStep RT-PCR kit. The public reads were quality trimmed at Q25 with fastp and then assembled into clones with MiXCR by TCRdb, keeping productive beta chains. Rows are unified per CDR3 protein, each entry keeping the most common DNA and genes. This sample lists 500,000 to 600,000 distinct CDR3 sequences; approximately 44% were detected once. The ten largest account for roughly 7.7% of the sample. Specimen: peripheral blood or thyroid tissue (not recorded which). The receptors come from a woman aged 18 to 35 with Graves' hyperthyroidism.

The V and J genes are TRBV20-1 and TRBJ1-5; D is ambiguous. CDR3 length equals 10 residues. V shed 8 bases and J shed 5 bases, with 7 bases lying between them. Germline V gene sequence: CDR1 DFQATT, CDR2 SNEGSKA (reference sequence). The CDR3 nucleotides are TGCAGTTATTCGGATCAGCCCCAGCATTTT. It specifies CSYSDQPQHF.

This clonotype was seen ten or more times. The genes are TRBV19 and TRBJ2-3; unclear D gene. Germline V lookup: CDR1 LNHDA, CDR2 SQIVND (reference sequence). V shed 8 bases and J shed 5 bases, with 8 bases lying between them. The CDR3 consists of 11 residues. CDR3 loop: CASLTGDTQYF. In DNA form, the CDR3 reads TGTGCCAGTCTGACTGGAGATACGCAGTATTTT.

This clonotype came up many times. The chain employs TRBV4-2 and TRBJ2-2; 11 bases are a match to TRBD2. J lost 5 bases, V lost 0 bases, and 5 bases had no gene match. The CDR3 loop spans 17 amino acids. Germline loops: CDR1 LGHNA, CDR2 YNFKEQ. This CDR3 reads CASSQDIAGGFTGELFF. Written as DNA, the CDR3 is TGTGCCAGCAGCCAAGACATAGCGGGAGGGTTTACCGGGGAGCTGTTTTTT.

This CDR3 reads CATGDTWSENEQFF. As DNA, the CDR3 is TGTGCCACCGGAGACACTTGGTCCGAGAATGAGCAGTTCTTC. The chain links TRBV24-1 to TRBJ2-1; D not certain. Between the trimmed V and J ends, which lost 9 bases and 7 bases, there was a span of 18 bases. The germline V gene has CDR1 KGHDR and CDR2 SFDVKD. The CDR3 sequence is 14 residues long.

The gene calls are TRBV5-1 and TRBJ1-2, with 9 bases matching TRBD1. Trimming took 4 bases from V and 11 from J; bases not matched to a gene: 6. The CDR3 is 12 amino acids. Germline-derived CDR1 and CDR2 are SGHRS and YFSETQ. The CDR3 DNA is TGCGCCAGCAGCCCTGGGGGGACAGGGTACACCTTC. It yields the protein CASSPGGTGYTF.

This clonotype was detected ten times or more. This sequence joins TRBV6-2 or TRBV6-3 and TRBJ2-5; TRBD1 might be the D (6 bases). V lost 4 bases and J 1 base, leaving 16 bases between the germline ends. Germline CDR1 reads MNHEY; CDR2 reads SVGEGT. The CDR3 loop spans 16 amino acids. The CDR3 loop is CASSSGDLGGQETQYF. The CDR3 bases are TGTGCCAGCAGTTCCGGCGACTTAGGGGGCCAAGAGACCCAGTACTTC.

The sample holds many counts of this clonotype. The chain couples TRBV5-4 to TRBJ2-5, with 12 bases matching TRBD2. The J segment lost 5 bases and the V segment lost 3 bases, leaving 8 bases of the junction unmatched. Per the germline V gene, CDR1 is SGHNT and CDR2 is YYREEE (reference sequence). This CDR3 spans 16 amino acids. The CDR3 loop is CASSSRLAGDGETQYF. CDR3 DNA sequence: TGTGCCAGCAGCTCCAGACTAGCGGGAGACGGGGAGACCCAGTACTTC.

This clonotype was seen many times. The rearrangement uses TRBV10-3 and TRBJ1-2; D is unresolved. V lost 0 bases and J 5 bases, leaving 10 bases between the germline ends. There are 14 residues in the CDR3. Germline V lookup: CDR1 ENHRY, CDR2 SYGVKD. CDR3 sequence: CAISESGGSYGYTF. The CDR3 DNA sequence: TGTGCCATCAGTGAGTCTGGCGGTTCTTATGGCTACACCTTC.

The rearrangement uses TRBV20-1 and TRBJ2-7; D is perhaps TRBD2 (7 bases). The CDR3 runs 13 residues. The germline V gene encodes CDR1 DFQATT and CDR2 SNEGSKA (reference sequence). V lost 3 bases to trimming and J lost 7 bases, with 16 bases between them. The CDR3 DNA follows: TGCAGTGCTAGCCGGGGGGCACACAATGAGCAGTACTTC. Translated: CSASRGAHNEQYF.

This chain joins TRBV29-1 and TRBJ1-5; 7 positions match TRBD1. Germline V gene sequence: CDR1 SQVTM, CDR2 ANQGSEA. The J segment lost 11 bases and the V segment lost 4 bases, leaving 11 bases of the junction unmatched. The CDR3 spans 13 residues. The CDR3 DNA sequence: TGCAGCGTTGGTGAACAGGGGAAAGAGACCCAGCATTTT. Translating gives CSVGEQGKETQHF.

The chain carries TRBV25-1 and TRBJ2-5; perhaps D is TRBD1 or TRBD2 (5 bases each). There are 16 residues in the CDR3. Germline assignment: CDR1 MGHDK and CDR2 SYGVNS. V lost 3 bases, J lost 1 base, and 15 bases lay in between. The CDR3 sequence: CASSEGVGARQETQYF. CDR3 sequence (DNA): TGTGCCAGCAGTGAGGGGGTTGGGGCCCGCCAAGAGACCCAGTACTTC.

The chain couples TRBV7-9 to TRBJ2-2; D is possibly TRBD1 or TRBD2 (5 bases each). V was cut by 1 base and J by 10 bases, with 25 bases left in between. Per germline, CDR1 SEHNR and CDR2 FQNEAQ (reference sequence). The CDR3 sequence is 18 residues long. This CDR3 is CASSLGGDGVGPAKELFF. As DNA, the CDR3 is TGTGCCAGCAGCTTAGGGGGCGACGGGGTGGGACCGGCGAAGGAGCTGTTTTTT.

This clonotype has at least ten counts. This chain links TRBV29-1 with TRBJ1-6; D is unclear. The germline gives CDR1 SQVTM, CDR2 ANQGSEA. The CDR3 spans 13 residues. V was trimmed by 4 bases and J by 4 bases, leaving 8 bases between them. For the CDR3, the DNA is TGCAGCGTTGGGCGGGATTATAATTCACCCCTCCACTTT. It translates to CSVGRDYNSPLHF.

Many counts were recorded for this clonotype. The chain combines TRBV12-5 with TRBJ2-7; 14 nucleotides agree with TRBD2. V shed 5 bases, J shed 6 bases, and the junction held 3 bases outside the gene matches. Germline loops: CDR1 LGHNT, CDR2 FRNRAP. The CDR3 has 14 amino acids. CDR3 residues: CASGPGLAGAEQYF. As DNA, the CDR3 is TGTGCTAGTGGTCCGGGACTAGCGGGAGCCGAGCAGTACTTC.

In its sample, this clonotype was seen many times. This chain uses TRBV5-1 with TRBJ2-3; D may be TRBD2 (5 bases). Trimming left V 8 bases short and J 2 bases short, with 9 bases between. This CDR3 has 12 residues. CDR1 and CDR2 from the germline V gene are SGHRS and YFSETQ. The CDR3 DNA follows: TGCGCCAGTTCACTAGTCACAGATACGCAGTATTTT. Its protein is CASSLVTDTQYF.

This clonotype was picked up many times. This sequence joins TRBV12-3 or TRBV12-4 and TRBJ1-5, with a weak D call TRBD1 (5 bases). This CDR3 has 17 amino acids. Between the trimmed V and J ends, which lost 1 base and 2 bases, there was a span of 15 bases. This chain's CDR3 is CASSLVGDSFGNQPQHF. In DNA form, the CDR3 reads TGTGCCAGCAGTTTAGTTGGGGACTCCTTTGGCAATCAGCCCCAGCATTTT.

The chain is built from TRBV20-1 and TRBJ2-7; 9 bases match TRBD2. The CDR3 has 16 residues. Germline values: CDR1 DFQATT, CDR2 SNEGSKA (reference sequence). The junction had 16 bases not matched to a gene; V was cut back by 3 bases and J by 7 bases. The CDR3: CSARDSRPSGTDEQYF. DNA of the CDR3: TGCAGTGCTAGGGATTCCAGACCTAGCGGGACTGATGAGCAGTACTTC.

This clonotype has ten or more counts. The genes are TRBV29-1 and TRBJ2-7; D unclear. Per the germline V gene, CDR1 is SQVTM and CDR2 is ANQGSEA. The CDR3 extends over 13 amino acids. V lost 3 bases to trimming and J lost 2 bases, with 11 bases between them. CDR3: CSVEMPPTYEQYF. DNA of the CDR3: TGCAGCGTTGAGATGCCTCCAACCTACGAGCAGTACTTC.

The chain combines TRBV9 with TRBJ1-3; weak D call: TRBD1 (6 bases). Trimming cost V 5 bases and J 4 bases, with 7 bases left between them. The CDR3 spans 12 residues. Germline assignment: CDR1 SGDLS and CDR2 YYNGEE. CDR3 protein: CASSTGGNTIYF. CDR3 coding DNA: TGTGCCAGCAGTACAGGGGGAAACACCATATATTTT.

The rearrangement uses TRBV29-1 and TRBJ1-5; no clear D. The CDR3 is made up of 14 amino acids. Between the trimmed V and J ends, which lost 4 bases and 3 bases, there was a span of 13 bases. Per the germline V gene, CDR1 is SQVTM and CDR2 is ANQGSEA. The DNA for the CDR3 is TGCAGCGTTGTTTCCGGGGTCTCCAATCAGCCCCAGCATTTT. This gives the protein CSVVSGVSNQPQHF.

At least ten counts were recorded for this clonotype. CDR3 coding DNA: TGCAGCGTTGGGCGGGACGACACAGATACGCAGTATTTT. Translation gives CSVGRDDTDTQYF. V and J are TRBV29-1 and TRBJ2-3; D might be TRBD2 (6 bases). The CDR3 contains 13 residues. The germline gives CDR1 SQVTM, CDR2 ANQGSEA. The V end lost 4 bases, the J end lost 2 bases, and 10 bases lay between the germline ends.

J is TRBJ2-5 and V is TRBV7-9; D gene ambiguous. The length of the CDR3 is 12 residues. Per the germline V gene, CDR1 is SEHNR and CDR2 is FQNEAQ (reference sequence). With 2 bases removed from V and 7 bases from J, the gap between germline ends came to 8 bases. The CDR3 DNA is TGTGCCAGCAGCTTACCGCCCGGGACCCAGTACTTC. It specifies CASSLPPGTQYF.